A selection of T cell receptor beta chains follows, all from one sample in a study of beta chain features in type 1 diabetes. Libraries were prepared by immunoSEQ multiplex PCR; TCRdb keeps only in-frame clonotypes and omits some of them. In the table there are 110,000 or so clones, 40% of which are singletons. Sequencing was carried out using stem cell memory CD4+ T cells from blood. These TCRs come from a woman aged 18-29 years in good health. Both conserved end residues are part of each CDR3. Each record gives: V gene, J gene, D gene, clone size, CDR3 protein, CDR3 DNA. A D gene is named only where the DNA matches it firmly. The size entry is marked missing in some rows and otherwise reads once, few, many or a size class.

TRBV7-2	TRBJ1-2	-	-	CASSLAGVGQGYTF	TGTGCCAGCAGCTTAGCCGGGGTGGGTCAAGGCTACACCTTC
TRBV5-4	TRBJ2-7	-	-	CASSSARRLGTGKVGQYF	TGTGCCAGCAGCAGCGCCAGACGACTAGGAACCGGGAAGGTTGGGCAGTACTTC
TRBV5-1	TRBJ2-7	-	-	CASSYRAGGPYEQYF	TGCGCCAGCAGCTACCGGGCCGGGGGACCCTACGAGCAGTACTTC
TRBV4-2	TRBJ1-5	-	few	CASSLAAGNQPQHF	TGTGCCAGCAGCCTGGCGGCGGGGAATCAGCCCCAGCATTTT
TRBV7-9	TRBJ2-5	-	-	CASSPYPDYQETQYF	TGTGCCAGCAGCCCGTACCCGGACTACCAAGAGACCCAGTACTTC
TRBV5-1	TRBJ1-4	TRBD1	-	CASRDREGEKLFF	TGCGCCAGCAGGGACAGGGAGGGCGAAAAACTGTTTTTT
TRBV6-5	TRBJ1-1	TRBD1	-	CASSYLRTGNTEAFF	TGTGCCAGCAGTTACCTAAGGACAGGAAATACTGAAGCTTTCTTT
TRBV28	TRBJ2-7	-	-	CASSPAGQRSYEQYF	TGTGCCAGCAGTCCTGCGGGACAGCGGTCCTACGAGCAGTACTTC
TRBV7-9	TRBJ2-5	-	many	CASSFWGDETQYF	TGTGCCAGCAGCTTCTGGGGAGATGAGACCCAGTACTTC
TRBV19	TRBJ1-5	-	-	CASSFSPPQPQHF	TGTGCCAGTAGTTTCAGTCCCCCTCAGCCCCAGCATTTT
TRBV7-2	TRBJ2-1	-	few	CASSSQGYEQFF	TGTGCCAGCAGCTCTCAGGGTTATGAGCAGTTCTTC
TRBV15	TRBJ2-1	-	-	CATSRELSSYNEQFF	TGTGCCACCAGCAGAGAGCTAAGCTCCTACAATGAGCAGTTCTTC
TRBV7-9	TRBJ1-1	-	-	CASSKGGTQAFF	TGTGCCAGCAGCAAGGGGGGGACACAAGCTTTCTTT
TRBV14	TRBJ2-3	TRBD2	-	CASSHKLASTDTQYF	TGTGCCAGCAGCCACAAACTAGCGAGCACAGATACGCAGTATTTT
TRBV5-1	TRBJ1-2	-	few	CASSFPGVGGYTF	TGCGCCAGCAGCTTCCCAGGGGTAGGAGGCTACACCTTC
TRBV10-3	TRBJ2-7	-	-	CAISDSGGYEQYF	TGTGCCATCAGTGACAGCGGAGGCTACGAGCAGTACTTC
TRBV18	TRBJ1-2	TRBD1	-	CASSARQGDYGYTF	TGTGCCAGCTCAGCAAGACAGGGAGACTATGGCTACACCTTC